The 20 T cell receptor beta chains reported below all come from one sample, sequenced in a study of T cells after posttransplantation cyclophosphamide (dated by TCRdb to 2016 to 2017). The method behind the library was the immunoSEQ multiplex PCR assay. TCRdb mirrors the immuneACCESS table, restricted to in-frame sequences. Some clones are absent from its copies; in checked studies, under half trace to an unresolved V gene, and the reason for the others is unknown. In all, the sample holds 4,000 or so clones, and around 95% of those were seen once. Roughly 0.67% of the sample is in the top ten clones. The sequencing sample was made of naive CD4+ T cells sorted from PBMCs. The receptors were gathered from a man aged 50 to 59.

The chain links TRBV6-5 to TRBJ1-1; D is possibly TRBD1 (6 bases). Trimming removed 6 bases from V and 4 bases from J, with 18 bases in between. This CDR3 spans 15 amino acids. The V gene's germline CDR1 is MNHEY and CDR2 SVGAGI. CDR3 protein: CASRSPQGRSTEAFF. The CDR3 DNA reads as TGTGCCAGCAGATCGCCACAGGGAAGGAGCACTGAAGCTTTCTTT.

This sequence joins TRBV19 and TRBJ1-2; no definite D call. Per the germline V gene, CDR1 is LNHDA and CDR2 is SQIVND (reference sequence). This CDR3 comprises 11 residues. V lost 6 bases and J lost 3, with 5 bases in between. CDR3 in DNA: TGTGCCAGTAGACGGGACTATGGCTACACCTTC. Translation: CASRRDYGYTF.

This sequence joins TRBV27 and TRBJ1-2; tentative D call: TRBD1 (5 bases). The CDR3 is made up of 15 amino acids. V lost 5 bases, J lost 4 bases, and 17 bases lay in between. CDR1 MNHEY and CDR2 SMNVEV come from the germline V gene (reference sequence). CDR3: CASSRWGGSGYGYTF. In nucleotides, the CDR3 is TGTGCCAGCAGTAGGTGGGGGGGTTCAGGCTATGGCTACACCTTC.

This chain uses TRBV28 with TRBJ2-7; 9 positions agree with TRBD1. The CDR3 runs 15 residues. With V trimmed by 4 bases and J by 4 bases, 8 bases remained unmatched. Germline-derived CDR1 and CDR2 are MDHEN and SYDVKM. CDR3 DNA sequence: TGTGCCAGCAGTTCCCCTGGACAGGGGCGGTACGAGCAGTACTTC. Protein sequence: CASSSPGQGRYEQYF.

This chain joins TRBV5-1 and TRBJ2-2, with 10 positions matching TRBD1. Per the germline V gene, CDR1 is SGHRS and CDR2 is YFSETQ. The trim removed 0 bases at V and 6 bases at J, leaving 2 bases unmatched. The CDR3 has 15 residues. Written as DNA, the CDR3 is TGCGCCAGCAGCTTGGGACAGGGGGCTCCCGGGGAGCTGTTTTTT. Amino acid sequence: CASSLGQGAPGELFF.

The gene calls are TRBV5-6 and TRBJ2-5, with D maybe TRBD2 (6 bases). Germline V gene lookup returns CDR1 SGHDT and CDR2 YYEEEE. Trimming took off 3 bases at V and 2 bases at J, with 17 bases between the two ends. The CDR3 extends over 16 amino acids. The CDR3, as DNA: TGTGCCAGCAGCTCCCCTCGGGACTTCCCACAAGAGACCCAGTACTTC. It encodes CASSSPRDFPQETQYF.

The gene calls are TRBV6-4 and TRBJ2-5, with TRBD1 matching over 10 bases. Germline trimming cut 7 bases from V and 3 bases from J; bases unmatched to any gene: 14. Germline CDR1 and CDR2: MRHNA and SNTAGT. CDR3 length: 17 residues. The CDR3 nucleotides read TGTGCCAGCAAGAAAAGGGACAGGGGAAGCCTTGAAGAGACCCAGTACTTC. Protein product: CASKKRDRGSLEETQYF.

This rearrangement joins TRBV7-9 to TRBJ1-1, with D unclear. CDR3 length equals 14 residues. Germline CDR1 reads SEHNR; CDR2 reads FQNEAQ (reference sequence). Trimming took off 6 bases at V and 4 bases at J, with 15 bases between the two ends. CDR3 loop: CASSSLTLGTEAFF. The CDR3 DNA sequence: TGTGCCAGCAGTTCTCTGACATTAGGCACTGAAGCTTTCTTT.

The chain has TRBV18 and TRBJ2-5; 8 bases map to TRBD1. The CDR3 length is 18 residues. The V segment lost 6 bases and the J segment 5 bases; nucleotides outside the gene matches: 20. CDR1 is KGHSH and CDR2 is LQKENI in the germline V gene. CDR3 nucleotides: TGTGCCAGCTCTGCTGTGTTCGGGACAGGCTCAGCAGGGGAGACCCAGTACTTC. It codes for CASSAVFGTGSAGETQYF. Full variable domain (missing parts from reference TRBV18 and TRBJ2-5): NAGVMQNPRHLVRRRGQEARLRCSPMKGHSHVYWYRQLPEEGLKFMVYLQKENIIDESGMPKERFSAEFPKEGPSILRIQQVVRGDSAAYFCASSAVFGTGSAGETQYFGPGTRLLVL.

CDR3 in DNA: TGTGCCAGCAGCCCCCCGGGTAGTAGCGGGAGTACCGGGGAGCTGTTTTTT. It yields the protein CASSPPGSSGSTGELFF. The chain recombines TRBV7-3 with TRBJ2-2, with 9 bases matching TRBD2. CDR3 length: 17 residues. Trimming took 5 bases from V and 5 from J; bases not matched to a gene: 12. Germline V gives CDR1 SGHTA, CDR2 FQGTGA. Full variable domain (remainder filled in from reference TRBV7-3 and TRBJ2-2): GAGVSQTPSNKVTEKGKYVELRCDPISGHTALYWYRQSLGQGPEFLIYFQGTGAADDSGLPNDRFFAVRPEGSVSTLKIQRTERGDSAVYLCASSPPGSSGSTGELFFGEGSRLTVL.

The chain combines TRBV30 with TRBJ1-6; D is uncertain. The length of the CDR3 is 14 residues. Germline-derived CDR1 and CDR2 are GTSNPN and SVGIG (reference sequence). With 0 bases removed from V and 0 bases from J, the gap between germline ends came to 3 bases. The CDR3 loop reads CAWSVVSYNSPLHF. As DNA, the CDR3 is TGTGCCTGGAGTGTCGTCTCCTATAATTCACCCCTCCACTTT.

Regarding this clone: At one of its ends the junction is not consistent with the germline gene, which may arise from a read error. The V call is TRBV7-7, the J call TRBJ1-3; possible D gene TRBD1, 6 bases. Germline lookup yields CDR1 SSHAT and CDR2 FNYEAQ (reference sequence). The CDR3 runs 13 residues. The CDR3 DNA reads TGTGCTAGCAGCTCAGGGGTCGGAAACACCATATATTTT. It encodes CASSSGVGNTIYF. The variable domain in full, completed from reference TRBV7-7 and TRBJ1-3, reads GAGVSQSPRYKVTKRGQDVTLRCDPISSHATLYWYQQALGQGPEFLTYFNYEAQPDKSGLPSDRFSAERPEGSISTLTIQRTEQRDSAMYRCASSSGVGNTIYFGEGSWLTVV.

V and J are TRBV30 and TRBJ2-3; 7 nucleotides match TRBD1. The CDR3 has 14 amino acids. Trimming removed 1 base from V and 5 bases from J; junction bases left unmatched: 6. From germline, CDR1 is GTSNPN and CDR2 SVGIG (reference sequence). The CDR3 is CAWSAPRQGDTQYF. CDR3 DNA sequence: TGTGCCTGGAGTGCCCCGCGACAGGGAGATACGCAGTATTTT. Using reference TRBV30 and TRBJ2-3 for the parts outside the CDR3, the full variable domain is SQTIHQWPATLVQPVGSPLSLECTVEGTSNPNLYWYRQAAGRGLQLLFYSVGIGQISSEVPQNLSASRPQDRQFILSSKKLLLSDSGFYLCAWSAPRQGDTQYFGPGTRLTVL.

The rearrangement links TRBV7-2 to TRBJ2-2; no clear D. V lost 5 bases to trimming and J lost 5 bases, with 12 bases between them. The length of the CDR3 is 14 residues. Germline CDR1 and CDR2: SGHTA and FQGNSA. The CDR3: CASSQNYNTGELFF. CDR3 DNA sequence: TGTGCCAGCAGCCAAAATTACAATACCGGGGAGCTGTTTTTT.

The genes are TRBV6-1 and TRBJ1-1; tentative D call: TRBD1 (6 bases). Trimming took off 6 bases at V and 4 bases at J, with 18 bases between the two ends. This CDR3 is 15 amino acids long. The germline V gene encodes CDR1 MNHNS and CDR2 SASEGT. CDR3 sequence: CASRSPQGRSTEAFF. In nucleotides, the CDR3 is TGTGCCAGCAGATCGCCACAGGGAAGGAGCACTGAAGCTTTCTTT.

V usage is TRBV28 and J usage is TRBJ1-3, with TRBD1 matching over 7 bases. Germline CDR1 MDHEN, CDR2 SYDVKM. The CDR3 spans 15 residues. V lost 6 bases, J lost 4 bases, and 9 bases stayed unmatched. The CDR3 DNA is TGTGCCAGCAGCACGACAGGGCGGCAGGGAAACACCATATATTTT. It is translated as CASSTTGRQGNTIYF.

This chain links TRBV27 with TRBJ2-7; tentatively, D is TRBD2 (6 bases). CDR3 length equals 14 residues. Per germline, CDR1 MNHEY and CDR2 SMNVEV (reference sequence). Trimming pared 3 bases from V and 3 bases from J, leaving 12 bases between. The CDR3 is CASSLKRTNYEQYF. DNA for the CDR3: TGTGCCAGCAGTTTGAAGCGGACTAACTACGAGCAGTACTTC.

The CDR3 DNA reads as TGTGCCAGCTTGCGGTTTGTCGGGGTAGACACTGAAGCTTTCTTT. This sequence encodes CASLRFVGVDTEAFF. The chain uses TRBV27 and TRBJ1-1, with unresolved D. Germline loops: CDR1 MNHEY, CDR2 SMNVEV (reference sequence). V was shortened by 8 bases and J by 3 bases, with 19 bases between the two germline ends. The CDR3 contains 15 residues.

This chain uses TRBV11-2 with TRBJ2-7; 8 bases are a match to TRBD2. Unmatched junction bases numbered 13, after V lost 5 bases and J lost 1 base. The CDR3 is 17 amino acids. CDR1 and CDR2 (germline): SGHAT, FQNNGV. The DNA for the CDR3 is TGTGCCAGCAGCGCAGGGGTAAGCGGGAGACCTTCCTACGAGCAGTACTTC. Protein product: CASSAGVSGRPSYEQYF.

The genes are TRBV10-3 and TRBJ2-7, with 10 bases matching TRBD1. V was pared by 5 bases and J by 6 bases, with 10 bases of the junction left unmatched. The CDR3 extends over 15 amino acids. Germline CDR1 reads ENHRY; CDR2 reads SYGVKD. The CDR3 DNA sequence: TGTGCCATCAGTAGAACAGGGACAGGGGAAGGCGAGCAGTACTTC. Protein sequence: CAISRTGTGEGEQYF.